What follows are 14 T cell receptor beta chains derived from one specimen sequenced in a study of T cells in localized non-small cell lung cancer. Clones were read by immunoSEQ multiplex PCR, and TCRdb kept only the in-frame ones, dropping some. Here the sample spans about 17,000 clones, approximately 82% being singletons. This sample comprised peripheral blood, obtained before any cancer treatment. Receptors originate from a male donor at least 60 years old with stage III lung adenocarcinoma.

V is TRBV27 and J is TRBJ2-2; D not resolved. CDR1 is MNHEY, CDR2 SMNVEV, per germline (reference sequence). CDR3 length: 17 amino acids. V was cut by 1 base and J by 6 bases, with 18 bases left in between. CDR3 residues: CASSLFGYAPGSGELFF. The CDR3 DNA reads as TGTGCCAGCAGTTTATTTGGGTATGCCCCGGGTTCCGGGGAGCTGTTTTTT.

This chain connects TRBV5-6 to TRBJ2-7; D perhaps matches TRBD1 (6 bases). The CDR3 consists of 14 residues. Germline CDR1 and CDR2: SGHDT and YYEEEE. Trimming removed 2 bases from V and 4 bases from J, with 13 bases in between. The CDR3 DNA is TGTGCCAGCAGCTTTGGGACAAATAATTACGAGCAGTACTTC. This codes for CASSFGTNNYEQYF.

This clone turned up a few times. The J gene is TRBJ1-1, the V gene TRBV5-1, with TRBD1 as a possible D gene (6 bases). The CDR3 is 14 amino acids. The germline CDR1 and CDR2 sequences are SGHRS and YFSETQ. The V gene lost 1 base and the J gene lost 4 bases, with 11 bases spanning the gap. The CDR3 sequence: CASSLRQDFTEAFF. The CDR3 region has the DNA TGCGCCAGCAGCTTGAGACAGGACTTCACTGAAGCTTTCTTT. The whole variable domain, remainder taken from reference TRBV5-1 and TRBJ1-1, is KAGVTQTPRYLIKTRGQQVTLSCSPISGHRSVSWYQQTPGQGLQFLFEYFSETQRNKGNFPGRFSGRQFSNSRSEMNVSTLELGDSALYLCASSLRQDFTEAFFGQGTRLTVV.

The rearrangement joins TRBV30 to TRBJ2-1; no reliable D call. V lost 2 bases and J 8 bases, leaving 10 bases between the germline ends. The CDR3 is 12 residues long. Per the germline V gene, CDR1 is GTSNPN and CDR2 is SVGIG (reference sequence). In nucleotides, the CDR3 is TGTGCCTGGAGTCATGGACGGTATGAGCAGTTCTTC. As protein: CAWSHGRYEQFF.

The chain combines TRBV5-5 with TRBJ1-4; D unresolved. The CDR3 has 15 residues. Trimming pared 3 bases from V and 5 bases from J, leaving 14 bases between. Germline V gene sequence: CDR1 SGHKS, CDR2 YYEKEE (reference sequence). The CDR3 DNA follows: TGTGCCAGCAGCTCCAGTTGGGTCCCCAATGAAAAACTGTTTTTT. Translation gives CASSSSWVPNEKLFF.

The V call is TRBV29-1, the J call TRBJ1-2; 7 nucleotides agree with TRBD1. This CDR3 has 13 residues. Germline V gives CDR1 SQVTM, CDR2 ANQGSEA. J lost 4 bases, V lost 3 bases, and 5 bases had no gene match. The CDR3 protein is CSVDPGQTYGYTF. DNA of the CDR3: TGCAGCGTTGACCCGGGACAGACCTATGGCTACACCTTC.

The V gene is TRBV21-1, the J gene TRBJ1-2; no check of the table's D call, TRBD1, against the DNA was made. TRBV21-1 is a pseudogene segment. The CDR3 contains 15 residues. The CDR3 here is CASSTRDRGLYGYTF. CDR3 coding DNA: TGTGCCAGCAGCACCCGGGACAGGGGGCTTTATGGCTACACCTTC.

This clone was recorded a few times. The genes are TRBV5-1 and TRBJ2-2; D perhaps matches TRBD2 (6 bases). CDR1 is SGHRS, CDR2 YFSETQ, per germline. This CDR3 spans 12 amino acids. Between the trimmed V and J ends, which lost 6 bases and 6 bases, there was a span of 9 bases. CDR3 nucleotides: TGCGCCAGCACCAGGGAGGCCGGGGAGCTGTTTTTT. This sequence encodes CASTREAGELFF.

V gene TRBV5-1 combines with J gene TRBJ2-1; TRBD1 agrees at 7 bases. With 2 bases clipped from V and 8 bases from J, the junction kept 7 bases outside the gene matches. This CDR3 comprises 14 residues. Looked up from germline, CDR1 is SGHRS and CDR2 is YFSETQ. CDR3 nucleotides: TGCGCCAGCAGCTTAGGCAGGGGGATGGATGAGCAGTTCTTC. Its translation: CASSLGRGMDEQFF.

The chain carries TRBV9 and TRBJ2-7; maybe TRBD2 (5 bases). This CDR3 has 15 residues. V was shortened by 2 bases and J by 3 bases, with 15 bases between the two germline ends. CDR1 SGDLS and CDR2 YYNGEE come from the germline V gene. The CDR3 reads CASSVYEGLFYEQYF. CDR3 DNA sequence: TGTGCCAGCAGCGTTTATGAGGGTCTATTCTACGAGCAGTACTTC.

The rearrangement links TRBV6-6 to TRBJ1-2; no clear D. CDR3 size: 14 residues. The V end was cut by 2 bases, the J end by 4 bases, with 11 bases between. Germline assignment: CDR1 MNHNY and CDR2 SVGAGI (reference sequence). CDR3 residues: CASSYRSIGYGYTF. The CDR3 DNA follows: TGTGCCAGCAGTTACCGGAGCATAGGCTATGGCTACACCTTC.

V usage is TRBV11-2 and J usage is TRBJ2-7; either TRBD1 or TRBD2 may fit D (6 bases each). The V end was cut by 5 bases, the J end by 2 bases, with 13 bases between. The CDR3 loop spans 14 amino acids. The V gene's germline CDR1 is SGHAT and CDR2 FQNNGV. CDR3 residues: CASSVGRGAYEQYF. The CDR3 region has the DNA TGTGCCAGCAGCGTGGGTAGGGGGGCCTACGAGCAGTACTTC.

J is TRBJ2-2 and V is TRBV19; D not resolved. Trimming shortened V by 11 bases and J by 2 bases, and 12 bases separated the two germline ends. This CDR3 comprises 13 residues. Germline V gene sequence: CDR1 LNHDA, CDR2 SQIVND (reference sequence). CDR3 sequence (DNA): TGTGCCTGCTTAGGGCATAACACCGGGGAGCTGTTTTTT. Its translation: CACLGHNTGELFF.

The genes are TRBV30 and TRBJ1-2, with 9 bases matching TRBD1. The junction had 6 bases not matched to a gene; V was cut back by 5 bases and J by 14 bases. Germline CDR1 reads GTSNPN; CDR2 reads SVGIG (reference sequence). The CDR3 length is 10 residues. This chain's CDR3 is CAWGGQGWTF. In nucleotides, the CDR3 is TGTGCCTGGGGCGGACAGGGGTGGACCTTC.